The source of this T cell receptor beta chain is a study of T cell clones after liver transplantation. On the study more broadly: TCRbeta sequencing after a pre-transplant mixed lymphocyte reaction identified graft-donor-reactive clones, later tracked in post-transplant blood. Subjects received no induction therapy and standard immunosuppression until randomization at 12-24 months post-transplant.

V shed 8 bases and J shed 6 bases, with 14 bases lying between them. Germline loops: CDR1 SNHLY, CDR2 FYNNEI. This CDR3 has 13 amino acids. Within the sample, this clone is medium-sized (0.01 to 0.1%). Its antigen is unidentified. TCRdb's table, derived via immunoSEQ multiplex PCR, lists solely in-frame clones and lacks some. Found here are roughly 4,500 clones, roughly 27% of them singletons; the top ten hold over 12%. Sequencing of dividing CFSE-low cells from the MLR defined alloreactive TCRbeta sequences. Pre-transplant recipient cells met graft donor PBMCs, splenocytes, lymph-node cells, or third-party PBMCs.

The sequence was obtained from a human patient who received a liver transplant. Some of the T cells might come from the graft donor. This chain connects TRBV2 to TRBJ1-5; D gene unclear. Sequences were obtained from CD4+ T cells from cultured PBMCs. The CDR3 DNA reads TGTGCCAGCGCCCGGGAAGGGTTTCAGCCCCAGCATTTT. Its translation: CASAREGFQPQHF.